This is a list of T cell receptor beta chains from one sample in a study of blood T cells in healthy people across ages. TCRdb analysed the 5' RACE reads with MiXCR anew, one entry per CDR3 protein. Here the sample spans more than 1.4 million distinct CDR3 sequences, 42% being singletons. The sequencing sample was made of blood. These receptors all stem from a woman between 18 and 30 years old in good health. CDR3s include the opening cysteine and the closing phenylalanine or tryptophan. Each record gives: V gene, J gene, D gene, clone size, CDR3 DNA, CDR3 protein. D genes are given only for firm matches. Clone size is given for some rows only: seen once, a few or many times, or a class if the clone is expanded.

v_gene: TRBV5-1
j_gene: TRBJ2-1
d_gene: TRBD1
abundance: .
CDR3nt: TGCGCCAGCAACCAGGGGGCCAGCGAAGATGAGCAGTTCTTC
CDR3aa: CASNQGASEDEQFF

v_gene: TRBV20-1
j_gene: TRBJ2-7
d_gene: TRBD1
abundance: .
CDR3nt: TGCAGCGGGGGGACAGGGGCCAACTACGAGCAGTACTTC
CDR3aa: CSGGTGANYEQYF

v_gene: TRBV28
j_gene: TRBJ1-1
d_gene: .
abundance: .
CDR3nt: TGTGCCAGCAGTTTATCTCTCGAGGATCTGGCGAACACTGAAGCTTTCTTT
CDR3aa: CASSLSLEDLANTEAFF

v_gene: TRBV2
j_gene: TRBJ1-5
d_gene: .
abundance: .
CDR3nt: TGTGCCAGCAGTCCCGGGGATAAGAGCCATCAGCCCCAGCATTTT
CDR3aa: CASSPGDKSHQPQHF

v_gene: TRBV7-2
j_gene: TRBJ2-7
d_gene: .
abundance: .
CDR3nt: TGTGCCAGCAGCTTACGCGCAGGGGGGATCTCCTACGAGCAGTACTTC
CDR3aa: CASSLRAGGISYEQYF

v_gene: TRBV5-1
j_gene: TRBJ2-7
d_gene: TRBD2
abundance: .
CDR3nt: TGCGCCAGCAGCAGGACTAGCGGGACAGCCTACGAGCAGTACTTC
CDR3aa: CASSRTSGTAYEQYF

v_gene: TRBV29-1
j_gene: TRBJ1-2
d_gene: TRBD1
abundance: once
CDR3nt: TGCAGCGTTGGAGACAGGGGTACGAGCTACACCTTC
CDR3aa: CSVGDRGTSYTF

v_gene: TRBV9
j_gene: TRBJ2-7
d_gene: .
abundance: few
CDR3nt: TGTGCCAGCAGCCCCCCCGATGCCTACGAGCAGTACTTC
CDR3aa: CASSPPDAYEQYF

v_gene: TRBV20-1
j_gene: TRBJ1-5
d_gene: .
abundance: .
CDR3nt: TGCAGTGCTAGCCAAGACAGCGGCCAGGGGCCCCAGCATTTT
CDR3aa: CSASQDSGQGPQHF

v_gene: TRBV20-1
j_gene: TRBJ1-2
d_gene: .
abundance: .
CDR3nt: TGCAGTGCTAGGAAGACAGGCGCCTATGACTATGGCTACACCTTC
CDR3aa: CSARKTGAYDYGYTF

v_gene: TRBV5-6
j_gene: TRBJ2-3
d_gene: TRBD1
abundance: .
CDR3nt: TGTGCCAGCAGCTTCACGACAGGGAGCACAGATACGCAGTATTTT
CDR3aa: CASSFTTGSTDTQYF

v_gene: TRBV28
j_gene: TRBJ2-1
d_gene: .
abundance: .
CDR3nt: TGTGCCAGCACAGTCAGCTCTCCATCCAATGAGCAGTTCTTC
CDR3aa: CASTVSSPSNEQFF

v_gene: TRBV6-2/TRBV6-3
j_gene: TRBJ1-1
d_gene: .
abundance: .
CDR3nt: TGTGCCAGCAGCAGTGTTTCAACTGAAGCTTTCTTT
CDR3aa: CASSSVSTEAFF

v_gene: TRBV29-1
j_gene: TRBJ2-7
d_gene: TRBD2
abundance: .
CDR3nt: TGCAGCGTTGAAGAGGGCGGGAGAGCATTACTCTATGAGCAGTACTTC
CDR3aa: CSVEEGGRALLYEQYF

v_gene: TRBV29-1
j_gene: TRBJ2-7
d_gene: .
abundance: few
CDR3nt: TGCAGCGTTGAGAAGGGCCCAGACTCCTACGAGCAGTACTTC
CDR3aa: CSVEKGPDSYEQYF

v_gene: TRBV11-2
j_gene: TRBJ1-1
d_gene: .
abundance: few
CDR3nt: TGTGCCAGCAGCCTCACAGGGTACGGCACTGAAGCTTTCTTT
CDR3aa: CASSLTGYGTEAFF

v_gene: TRBV28
j_gene: TRBJ1-4
d_gene: TRBD1
abundance: .
CDR3nt: TGTGCCAGCAGACAACAGGGGTTGGGGGAAAAACTGTTTTTT
CDR3aa: CASRQQGLGEKLFF

v_gene: TRBV5-1
j_gene: TRBJ1-4
d_gene: .
abundance: .
CDR3nt: TGCGCCAGTCGTGAAAGTCAGAGGGCTGGAGGTGAAAAACTGTTTTTT
CDR3aa: CASRESQRAGGEKLFF

v_gene: TRBV4-3
j_gene: TRBJ2-5
d_gene: .
abundance: .
CDR3nt: TGCGCCAGCAGCCAAGCTCCGGTGGGGGAGACCCAGTACTTC
CDR3aa: CASSQAPVGETQYF

v_gene: TRBV12-3/TRBV12-4
j_gene: TRBJ2-3
d_gene: .
abundance: .
CDR3nt: TGTGCCAGCACTCCAAGGACATACAGCACAGATACGCAGTATTTT
CDR3aa: CASTPRTYSTDTQYF

v_gene: TRBV6-6
j_gene: TRBJ1-4
d_gene: .
abundance: .
CDR3nt: TGTGCCAGCAGTACGGACCTGGGTGAAAAACTGTTTTTT
CDR3aa: CASSTDLGEKLFF

v_gene: TRBV5-1
j_gene: TRBJ2-3
d_gene: TRBD2
abundance: .
CDR3nt: TGCGCCAGCAGCTTCTGGGCTAGCGGGGACACCTTAGGTTTAACAGATACGCAGTATTTT
CDR3aa: CASSFWASGDTLGLTDTQYF

v_gene: TRBV5-1
j_gene: TRBJ2-3
d_gene: .
abundance: .
CDR3nt: TGCGCCAGCAGCTTGGGTTGGAGCGGGAGCACAGATACGCAGTATTTT
CDR3aa: CASSLGWSGSTDTQYF

v_gene: TRBV29-1
j_gene: TRBJ2-3
d_gene: .
abundance: .
CDR3nt: TGCAACGTTGACGGGAGCACAGATACGCAGTATTTT
CDR3aa: CNVDGSTDTQYF

v_gene: TRBV6-2/TRBV6-3
j_gene: TRBJ2-3
d_gene: .
abundance: .
CDR3nt: TGTGCCAGCAGTTTTGCCTCGGGGGCAGATACGCAGTATTTT
CDR3aa: CASSFASGADTQYF

v_gene: TRBV5-1
j_gene: TRBJ1-1
d_gene: .
abundance: once
CDR3nt: TGCGCCAGCAGCTTGGGGGGACAAGGCCCAGCTGAAGCTTTCTTT
CDR3aa: CASSLGGQGPAEAFF

v_gene: TRBV7-3
j_gene: TRBJ2-3
d_gene: .
abundance: few
CDR3nt: TGTGCCAGCAGCCTCAGACAGCCAGGGTTGGTAGATACGCAGTATTTT
CDR3aa: CASSLRQPGLVDTQYF

v_gene: TRBV7-9
j_gene: TRBJ1-2
d_gene: TRBD1
abundance: once
CDR3nt: TGTGCCAGCAGCTTAGACTTGACAGGGGATGGCTACACCTTC
CDR3aa: CASSLDLTGDGYTF

v_gene: TRBV7-2
j_gene: TRBJ2-5
d_gene: .
abundance: .
CDR3nt: TGTGCCAGCAGCTACGCCTACCTGGAGACCCAGTACTTC
CDR3aa: CASSYAYLETQYF

v_gene: TRBV2
j_gene: TRBJ1-5
d_gene: .
abundance: .
CDR3nt: TGTGCCAGCCATTACAGGGCAAGCAATCAGCCCCAGCATTTT
CDR3aa: CASHYRASNQPQHF

v_gene: TRBV18
j_gene: TRBJ1-2
d_gene: .
abundance: few
CDR3nt: TGTGCCAGCTCACCGGAACAGCAACTCATAACTAACTATGGCTACACCTTC
CDR3aa: CASSPEQQLITNYGYTF

v_gene: TRBV9
j_gene: TRBJ2-1
d_gene: .
abundance: .
CDR3nt: TGTGCCAGCAGCGTAGGGGCGGACTACAATGAGCAGTTCTTC
CDR3aa: CASSVGADYNEQFF

v_gene: TRBV30
j_gene: TRBJ2-7
d_gene: .
abundance: .
CDR3nt: TGTGCCTGGAGAGGAGGGAAAAACCCCTACGAGCAGTACTTC
CDR3aa: CAWRGGKNPYEQYF

v_gene: TRBV5-5
j_gene: TRBJ2-2
d_gene: TRBD2
abundance: .
CDR3nt: TGTGCCAGCAGCCTAGGACTAGTGGGAACCGGGGAGCTGTTTTTT
CDR3aa: CASSLGLVGTGELFF

v_gene: TRBV30
j_gene: TRBJ1-6
d_gene: .
abundance: once
CDR3nt: TGTGCCTGGACCCCCGACGGACGCCTTAATTCACCCCTCCACTTT
CDR3aa: CAWTPDGRLNSPLHF

v_gene: TRBV6-2/TRBV6-3
j_gene: TRBJ1-1
d_gene: .
abundance: .
CDR3nt: TGTGCCAGCAGTTACCCAGGACAAGCACTACGGAACACTGAAGCTTTCTTT
CDR3aa: CASSYPGQALRNTEAFF

v_gene: TRBV10-3
j_gene: TRBJ2-2
d_gene: TRBD2
abundance: .
CDR3nt: TGTGCCATCAGTGAGCCTTTCCGGGGGGAATACACCGGGGAGCTGTTTTTT
CDR3aa: CAISEPFRGEYTGELFF

v_gene: TRBV20-1
j_gene: TRBJ2-7
d_gene: .
abundance: .
CDR3nt: TGCAGTGCTAGAGATGTGAAGGACCGAGTAACCTACGAGCAGTACTTC
CDR3aa: CSARDVKDRVTYEQYF

v_gene: TRBV6-5
j_gene: TRBJ2-6
d_gene: .
abundance: many
CDR3nt: TGTGCCAGCAGACCCGGGAGCTCTGGGGCCAACGTCCTGACTTTC
CDR3aa: CASRPGSSGANVLTF

v_gene: TRBV20-1
j_gene: TRBJ2-3
d_gene: .
abundance: few
CDR3nt: TGCAGTCAAGCAGACCCTAGCACAGATACGCAGTATTTT
CDR3aa: CSQADPSTDTQYF